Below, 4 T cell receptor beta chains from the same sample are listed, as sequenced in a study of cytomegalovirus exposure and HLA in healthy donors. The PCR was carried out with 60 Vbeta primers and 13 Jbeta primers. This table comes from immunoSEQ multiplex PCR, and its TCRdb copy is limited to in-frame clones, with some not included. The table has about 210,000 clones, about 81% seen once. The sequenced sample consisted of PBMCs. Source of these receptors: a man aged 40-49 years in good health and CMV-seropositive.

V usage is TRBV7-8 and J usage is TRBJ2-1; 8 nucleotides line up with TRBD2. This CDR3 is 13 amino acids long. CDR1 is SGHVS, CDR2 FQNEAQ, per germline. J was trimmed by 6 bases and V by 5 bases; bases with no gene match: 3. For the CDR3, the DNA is TGTGCCAGCAGCCAGGGACTAGTCAATGAGCAGTTCTTC. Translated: CASSQGLVNEQFF.

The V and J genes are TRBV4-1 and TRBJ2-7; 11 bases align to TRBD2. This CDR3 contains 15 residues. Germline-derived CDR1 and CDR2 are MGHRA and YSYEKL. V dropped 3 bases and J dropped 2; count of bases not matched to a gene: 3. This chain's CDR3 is CASSHGTSGTYEQYF. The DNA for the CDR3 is TGCGCCAGCAGCCACGGGACTAGCGGAACCTACGAGCAGTACTTC.

The CDR3 loop reads CASSLGLAGGREQFF. CDR3 DNA: TGTGCCAGCAGCTTAGGACTAGCGGGAGGGCGTGAGCAGTTCTTC. The chain couples TRBV11-3 to TRBJ2-1, with 14 bases lining up with TRBD2. The CDR3 loop spans 15 amino acids. CDR1 and CDR2 (germline): SGHNT, YENEEA. V lost 1 base, J lost 9 bases, and 2 bases stayed unmatched.

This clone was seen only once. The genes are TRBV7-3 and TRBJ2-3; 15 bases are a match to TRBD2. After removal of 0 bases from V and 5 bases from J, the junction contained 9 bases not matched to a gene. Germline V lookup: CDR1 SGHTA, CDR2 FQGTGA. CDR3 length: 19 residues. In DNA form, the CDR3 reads TGTGCCAGCAGCTTAACATTGGGACTAGCGGGAGGCGGTAGAGATACGCAGTATTTT. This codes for CASSLTLGLAGGGRDTQYF.